This record covers a single T cell receptor (beta chain). Its antigen is unknown. This sample was taken from a study of T cell responses to AZD1222 COVID-19 vaccine. Regarding the study as a whole: White British ancestry dominated among donors, who included more females, and clonal diversity was possibly underestimated. The CD4 TCRs associated with vaccination extended across spike and predominated at 160-218 and 743-854.

The protocol was immunoSEQ multiplex PCR, while the TCRdb copy is restricted to in-frame clones and leaves out a portion. Here the sample spans about 130,000 clones, roughly 93% being singletons. Germline V gene lookup returns CDR1 SGHVS and CDR2 FQNEAQ. This CDR3 comprises 15 residues. V lost 5 bases to trimming and J lost 3 bases, with 14 bases between them. The sequence was collected from an adult who received the AZD1222 COVID-19 vaccine. The gene calls are TRBV7-8 and TRBJ1-5, with TRBD1 as a possible D gene (5 bases). Sequencing used peripheral blood, obtained 28 days after the second AZD1222 dose. Here the CDR3 DNA reads TGTGCCAGCAGCCTTCAGGGAGGCTCCAATCAGCCCCAGCATTTT. It is translated as CASSLQGGSNQPQHF.